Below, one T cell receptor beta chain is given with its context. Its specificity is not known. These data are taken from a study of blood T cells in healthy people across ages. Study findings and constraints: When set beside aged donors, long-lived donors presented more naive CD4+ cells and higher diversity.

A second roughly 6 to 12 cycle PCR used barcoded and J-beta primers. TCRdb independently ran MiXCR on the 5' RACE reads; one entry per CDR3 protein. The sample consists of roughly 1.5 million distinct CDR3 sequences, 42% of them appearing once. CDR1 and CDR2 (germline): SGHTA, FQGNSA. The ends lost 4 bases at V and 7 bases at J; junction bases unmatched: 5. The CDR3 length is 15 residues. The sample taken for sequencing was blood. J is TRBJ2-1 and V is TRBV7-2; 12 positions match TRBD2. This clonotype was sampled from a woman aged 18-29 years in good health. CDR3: CASSSHGLAGNEQFF. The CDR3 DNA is TGTGCCAGCAGCTCGCACGGACTAGCGGGAAATGAGCAGTTCTTC. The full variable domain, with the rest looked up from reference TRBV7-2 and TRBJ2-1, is GAGVSQSPSNKVTEKGKDVELRCDPISGHTALYWYRQSLGQGLEFLIYFQGNSAPDKSGLPSDRFSAERTGGSVSTLTIQRTQQEDSAVYLCASSSHGLAGNEQFFGPGTRLTVL.